The entry below describes one TCR beta chain. The CDR3 totals 12 residues. Trimming took 4 bases from V and 6 from J, leaving 10 bases between them. The data stem from a study of blood T cell repertoires in COVID-19. Across the study: Samples of COVID-19 (acute and convalescent) were obtained from the United States, Italy and Spain. Sources were T cells, B-cell-depleted T cells, or PBMCs; the material itself was cDNA or gDNA.

In the authors' workflow: Scientists estimated how many nucleated cells there were by amplifying reference gene primers. The data were produced by immunoSEQ multiplex PCR, yet TCRdb's version contains in-frame clones alone and is incomplete. From that table come the V and J calls and clone size; the DNA was used to work out D and trimming. The sample includes approximately 150,000 clones, about 86% of them seen just once. This TCR came from a woman aged 45-60 years with active or convalescent COVID-19. Sequences were obtained from peripheral blood. V and J are TRBV12-3 or TRBV12-4 and TRBJ2-7; the D is unclear. This CDR3 reads CASSSPVGEQYF. CDR3 bases: TGTGCCAGCAGTTCCCCGGTCGGCGAGCAGTACTTC.